Listed here are 14 T cell receptor beta chains from one sample, sequenced in a study of cytomegalovirus exposure and HLA in healthy donors. 13 Jbeta primers and 60 Vbeta primers were used for the PCR. Only in-frame clones appear in the TCRdb table, and some are missing; sequencing was by immunoSEQ multiplex PCR. Of 200,000 to 250,000 clones listed, 82% were seen once; the top ten hold 5% to 6%. Sequenced: PBMCs. These receptors were obtained from a woman aged 35 to 49 in good health and CMV-seropositive.

The V and J genes are TRBV30 and TRBJ1-5, with TRBD1 as a possible D gene (6 bases). Germline V gene lookup returns CDR1 GTSNPN and CDR2 SVGIG (reference sequence). The CDR3 length is 12 residues. The V end lost 6 bases, the J end lost 2 bases, and 8 bases lay between the germline ends. This CDR3 is CACHRGNQPQHF. The CDR3 bases are TGTGCCTGCCACAGGGGCAATCAGCCCCAGCATTTT.

The chain recombines TRBV6-1 with TRBJ1-5, with D hard to call. V was pared by 9 bases and J by 2 bases, with 11 bases between. Germline CDR1 reads MNHNS; CDR2 reads SASEGT. CDR3 length: 13 residues. DNA of the CDR3: TGTGCCAGTGGAGGACCGCGCAATCAGCCCCAGCATTTT. Its protein product is CASGGPRNQPQHF.

The gene calls are TRBV2 and TRBJ1-2, with a possible D match to TRBD1 (5 bases). Germline-derived CDR1 and CDR2 are SNHLY and FYNNEI. The CDR3 is 14 residues long. CDR3 in DNA: TGTGCAGGCGGGGGTCATCACCCTAACTATGGCTACACCTTC. Translation: CAGGGHHPNYGYTF.

This clone has just one count. CDR3 nucleotides: TGTGCCAGCAGCCATCTCAGGCAGGGCTCCTACAATGAGCAGTTCTTC. The encoded protein is CASSHLRQGSYNEQFF. The V gene is TRBV14, the J gene TRBJ2-1; tentatively, D is TRBD1 (5 bases). Germline values: CDR1 SGHDN, CDR2 FVKESK. The CDR3 loop spans 16 amino acids. V gave up 3 bases and J gave up 0 bases, with 12 bases separating them. Full variable domain (rest looked up from reference TRBV14 and TRBJ2-1): EAGVTQFPSHSVIEKGQTVTLRCDPISGHDNLYWYRRVMGKEIKFLLHFVKESKQDESGMPNNRFLAERTGGTYSTLKVQPAELEDSGVYFCASSHLRQGSYNEQFFGPGTRLTVL.

This clone was counted once. J is TRBJ2-3 and V is TRBV18; 10 bases fit TRBD1. Germline V gene lookup returns CDR1 KGHSH and CDR2 LQKENI. The V and J ends lost 2 bases and 1 base, in that order; junction bases with no gene match: 6. The CDR3 is 17 residues long. CDR3 sequence: CASSPTSGTGGTDTQYF. The CDR3 DNA reads TGTGCCAGCTCACCAACTAGTGGGACAGGGGGCACAGATACGCAGTATTTT.

The rearrangement links TRBV4-1 to TRBJ2-1, with 7 bases matching TRBD1. CDR3 length: 17 amino acids. Germline CDR1 MGHRA, CDR2 YSYEKL. The trim removed 4 bases at V and 4 bases at J, leaving 13 bases unmatched. The CDR3 sequence: CASSREPGQSTYNEQFF. Written as DNA, the CDR3 is TGCGCCAGCAGCCGAGAACCGGGACAGTCGACTTACAATGAGCAGTTCTTC.

CDR3 nucleotides: TGCAGCGTTAAGTCAAGAGACTACGAGCAGTACTTC. This codes for CSVKSRDYEQYF. The chain joins TRBV29-1 to TRBJ2-7; D not certain. The CDR3 loop spans 12 amino acids. Germline V gene lookup returns CDR1 SQVTM and CDR2 ANQGSEA. Trimming cost V 5 bases and J 3 bases, with 11 bases left between them.

This clone was observed a handful of times. The chain carries TRBV18 and TRBJ2-7; D is uncertain. This CDR3 region has 14 residues. Germline-derived CDR1 and CDR2 are KGHSH and LQKENI. The ends were cut back, 6 bases at V and 2 bases at J, with 14 bases in the middle. The chain's CDR3 is CASSPQAPPYEQYF. In DNA form, the CDR3 reads TGTGCCAGCTCTCCCCAGGCGCCCCCCTACGAGCAGTACTTC.

A note on this clone: The junction departs from germline at one end; a sequencing error may be responsible. V gene TRBV7-9 combines with J gene TRBJ1-1; TRBD1 might be the D (6 bases). The CDR3 extends over 14 amino acids. Germline V gives CDR1 SEHNR, CDR2 FQNEAQ (reference sequence). The CDR3 bases are TGTGCCAGCACCTTAGGGGGGGTGGAAACTGAAGCTTTCTTT. Translation gives CASTLGGVETEAFF.

The gene calls are TRBV5-4 and TRBJ1-4; 7 bases fit TRBD1. Germline CDR1 SGHNT, CDR2 YYREEE (reference sequence). This CDR3 contains 15 residues. Trimming cost V 5 bases and J 3 bases; bases outside gene matches: 7. CDR3 sequence (DNA): TGTGCCAGCAGAAGGGACAGCGGAGCTAATGAAAAACTGTTTTTT. It specifies CASRRDSGANEKLFF. The whole variable domain, filled in from reference TRBV5-4 and TRBJ1-4, reads ETGVTQSPTHLIKTRGQQVTLRCSSQSGHNTVSWYQQALGQGPQFIFQYYREEENGRGNFPPRFSGLQFPNYSSELNVNALELDDSALYLCASRRDSGANEKLFFGSGTQLSVL.

This chain links TRBV12-5 with TRBJ1-5; D may be TRBD1 (6 bases). The germline V gene encodes CDR1 LGHNT and CDR2 FRNRAP. V lost 3 bases and J lost 3, with 21 bases in between. The CDR3 runs 18 residues. CDR3 nucleotides: TGTGCTAGTGGTTTCTCCTCCCTTGGGGGCCCCCCCAATCAGCCCCAGCATTTT. This gives the protein CASGFSSLGGPPNQPQHF.

The chain uses TRBV18 and TRBJ1-6; 7 positions agree with TRBD1. From germline, CDR1 is KGHSH and CDR2 LQKENI. V shed 8 bases and J 5 bases; nucleotides not matched to a gene: 3. There are 13 residues in the CDR3. For the CDR3, the DNA is TGTGCCAGCCGAGGACAGGATAATTCACCCCTCCACTTT. This sequence encodes CASRGQDNSPLHF. Using reference TRBV18 and TRBJ1-6 for the parts outside the CDR3, the full variable domain is NAGVMQNPRHLVRRRGQEARLRCSPMKGHSHVYWYRQLPEEGLKFMVYLQKENIIDESGMPKERFSAEFPKEGPSILRIQQVVRGDSAAYFCASRGQDNSPLHFGNGTRLTVT.

This clone was detected once. The chain joins TRBV9 to TRBJ2-7; D ambiguous. From germline, CDR1 is SGDLS and CDR2 YYNGEE. The CDR3 is made up of 14 amino acids. V shed 2 bases and J shed 2 bases, with 11 bases lying between them. CDR3 sequence (DNA): TGTGCCAGCAGCGTTTCAGGCAGACCCTACGAGCAGTACTTC. Translation gives CASSVSGRPYEQYF.

The rearrangement joins TRBV30 to TRBJ2-2, with 7 positions matching TRBD1. The length of the CDR3 is 14 residues. Germline lookup yields CDR1 GTSNPN and CDR2 SVGIG (reference sequence). V gave up 5 bases and J gave up 6 bases; unmatched junction bases: 9. CDR3 DNA: TGTGCCTGGGGGGTAGGGCAGGGGGCCGGGGAGCTGTTTTTT. Translation gives CAWGVGQGAGELFF.